This TCR beta chain was identified in a study of cytomegalovirus exposure and HLA in healthy donors. Overall study results and limits: The study flagged fewer than 200 TCR beta chains as cytomegalovirus-associated.

This table comes from immunoSEQ multiplex PCR, and its TCRdb copy is limited to in-frame clones, with some not included. The sample holds around 190,000 clones; about 85% are singletons and the top ten take about 17%. This CDR3 comprises 14 residues. Germline lookup yields CDR1 SGHRS and CDR2 YFSETQ. Trimming shortened V by 5 bases and J by 9 bases, and 18 bases separated the two germline ends. With respect to this clone: The antigen remains undetermined.

Source material: PBMCs. V is TRBV5-1 and J is TRBJ2-4, with D tentatively TRBD1 (5 bases). The sequence derives from a man between 18 and 35 years old in good health and CMV-seropositive. This CDR3 is CASRLWSQGSIQYF. The CDR3 bases are TGCGCCAGCAGACTTTGGAGCCAGGGAAGCATTCAGTACTTC.